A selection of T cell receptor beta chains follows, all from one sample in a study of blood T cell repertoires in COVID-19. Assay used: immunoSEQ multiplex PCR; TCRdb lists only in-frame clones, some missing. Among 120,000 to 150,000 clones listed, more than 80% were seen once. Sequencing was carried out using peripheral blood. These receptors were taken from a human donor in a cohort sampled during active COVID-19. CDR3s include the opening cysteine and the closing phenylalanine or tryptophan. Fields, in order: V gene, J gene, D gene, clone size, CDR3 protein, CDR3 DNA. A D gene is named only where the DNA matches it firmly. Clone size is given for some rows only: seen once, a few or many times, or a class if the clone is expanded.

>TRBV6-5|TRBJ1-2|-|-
CATDQGNYGYTF
TGTGCCACCGACCAGGGCAACTATGGCTACACCTTC
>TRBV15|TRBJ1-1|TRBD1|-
CATSRDIRGQGKGNTEAFF
TGTGCCACCAGCAGAGACATACGGGGACAGGGAAAGGGGAACACTGAAGCTTTCTTT
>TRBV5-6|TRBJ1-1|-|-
CASSLGFSGTEAFF
TGTGCCAGCAGCTTGGGGTTTTCCGGCACTGAAGCTTTCTTT
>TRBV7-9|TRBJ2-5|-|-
CASSPGQTDQETQYF
TGTGCCAGCAGTCCCGGACAGACCGACCAAGAGACCCAGTACTTC
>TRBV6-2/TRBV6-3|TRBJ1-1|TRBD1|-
CASSYTIGTGGMDTEAFF
TGTGCCAGCAGTTACACCATAGGGACAGGGGGTATGGACACTGAAGCTTTCTTT
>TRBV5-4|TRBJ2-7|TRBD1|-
CASSLGVTGSYEQYF
TGTGCCAGCAGCTTGGGGGTGACAGGGTCCTACGAGCAGTACTTC
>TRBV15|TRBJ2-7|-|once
CATSRTGTTYEQYF
TGTGCCACCAGCAGAACAGGGACTACCTACGAGCAGTACTTC
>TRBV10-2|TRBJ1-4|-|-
CATGEGLHEKLFF
TGCGCCACGGGAGAGGGTCTTCATGAAAAACTGTTTTTT
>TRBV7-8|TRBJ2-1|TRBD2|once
CASSLGRTSGGNEQFF
TGTGCCAGCAGCTTAGGTAGGACTAGCGGGGGTAATGAGCAGTTCTTC
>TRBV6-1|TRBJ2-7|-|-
CASSEVTGVEQYF
TGTGCCAGCAGTGAAGTGACAGGAGTCGAGCAGTACTTC
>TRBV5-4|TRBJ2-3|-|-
CASSFRDTQYF
TGTGCCAGCAGCTTTCGAGATACGCAGTATTTT
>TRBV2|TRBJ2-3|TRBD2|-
CASSRSGGLTDTQYF
TGTGCCAGCAGCCGTTCGGGGGGTCTCACAGATACGCAGTATTTT
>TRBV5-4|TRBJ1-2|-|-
CASRSEGGVGFSSYGYTF
TGTGCCAGCAGATCCGAAGGAGGGGTGGGATTTTCAAGCTATGGCTACACCTTC
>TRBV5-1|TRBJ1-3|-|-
CASSLETVPGNTIYF
TGCGCCAGCAGCTTGGAGACAGTCCCTGGAAACACCATATATTTT
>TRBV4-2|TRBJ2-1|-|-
CASSQELGQSAYEQFF
TGTGCCAGCAGCCAAGAGCTCGGACAGTCGGCGTATGAGCAGTTCTTC
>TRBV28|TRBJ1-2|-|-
CASSSRGGSNYGYTF
TGTGCCAGCAGTTCCCGGGGGGGCTCTAACTATGGCTACACCTTC
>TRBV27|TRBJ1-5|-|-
CASSSMTGSFLQPQHF
TGTGCCAGCAGTTCGATGACAGGTTCCTTCCTACAGCCCCAGCATTTT
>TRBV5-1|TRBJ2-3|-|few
CASSLVGGADEDTQYF
TGCGCCAGCAGCTTGGTGGGCGGGGCGGACGAGGATACGCAGTATTTT
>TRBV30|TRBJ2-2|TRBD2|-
CAWSAVWGGGTGELFF
TGTGCCTGGAGTGCTGTGTGGGGGGGTGGCACCGGGGAGCTGTTTTTT
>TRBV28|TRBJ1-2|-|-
CASSSSTGAWGGYTF
-
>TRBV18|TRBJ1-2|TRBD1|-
CASSPGQDGYTF
TGTGCCAGCTCACCAGGACAGGATGGCTACACCTTC
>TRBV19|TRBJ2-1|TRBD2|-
CASSMGGRSDNEQFF
TGTGCCAGTAGTATGGGCGGGAGATCCGACAATGAGCAGTTCTTC
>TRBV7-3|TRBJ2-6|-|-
CASSLHGNSGANVLTF
TGTGCCAGCAGCTTACACGGGAACTCTGGGGCCAACGTCCTGACTTTC
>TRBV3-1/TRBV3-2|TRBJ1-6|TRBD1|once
CASSRQGDSPLHF
TGTGCCAGCAGTCGACAGGGAGATTCACCCCTCCACTTT
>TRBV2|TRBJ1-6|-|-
CASSEWGGGYNSPLHF
TGTGCCAGCAGTGAATGGGGAGGGGGCTATAATTCACCCCTCCACTTT
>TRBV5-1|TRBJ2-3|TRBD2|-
CASRGLADSTDTQYF
TGCGCCAGCCGAGGACTAGCGGATAGCACAGATACGCAGTATTTT
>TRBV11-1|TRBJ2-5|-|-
CASSGAPRETQYF
TGTGCCAGCAGCGGTGCCCCCCGGGAGACCCAGTACTTC
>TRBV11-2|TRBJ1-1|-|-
CASSLGIQAEAFF
TGTGCCAGCAGCTTAGGTATACAGGCTGAAGCTTTCTTT
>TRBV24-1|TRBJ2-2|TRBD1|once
CATSDPGQGGWTGELFF
TGTGCCACCAGTGATCCGGGACAGGGTGGTTGGACCGGGGAGCTGTTTTTT
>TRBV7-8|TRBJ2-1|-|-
CASSLADGGASGEQFF
TGTGCCAGCAGCTTAGCGGATGGCGGGGCCTCGGGTGAGCAGTTCTTC
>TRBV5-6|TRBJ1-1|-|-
CASSLARVWDTEAFF
TGTGCCAGCAGCTTGGCCAGGGTATGGGACACTGAAGCTTTCTTT
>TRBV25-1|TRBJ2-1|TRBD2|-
CASSESLAAYNEQFF
TGTGCCAGCAGTGAATCTCTAGCGGCCTACAATGAGCAGTTCTTC
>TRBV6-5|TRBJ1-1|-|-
CASSYSGGQNTEAFF
TGTGCCAGCAGTTACAGTGGGGGACAGAACACTGAAGCTTTCTTT
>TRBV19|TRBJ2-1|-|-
CASSIGGGIENEQFF
TGTGCCAGTAGTATAGGCGGCGGGATAGAGAATGAGCAGTTCTTC
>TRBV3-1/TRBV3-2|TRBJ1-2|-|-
CASSPSAAADYGYTF
TGTGCCAGCAGCCCCTCCGCGGCAGCAGACTATGGCTACACCTTC
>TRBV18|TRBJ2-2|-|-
CASSPLQGRSSGELFF
TGTGCCAGCTCACCGCTACAGGGGAGGAGTTCCGGGGAGCTGTTTTTT
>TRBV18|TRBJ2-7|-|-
CASSPSPGDYEQYF
TGTGCCAGCTCACCGAGTCCAGGGGACTACGAGCAGTACTTC
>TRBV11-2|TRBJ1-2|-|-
CASSPGGYGYTF
TGTGCCAGCAGCCCGGGAGGTTATGGCTACACCTTC
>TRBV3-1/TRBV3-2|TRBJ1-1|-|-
CASSPRDKGREAFF
TGTGCCAGCAGCCCCCGGGACAAGGGACGAGAAGCTTTCTTT
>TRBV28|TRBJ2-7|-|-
CASSLVATKGEQYF
TGTGCCAGCAGTTTAGTCGCCACAAAGGGGGAGCAGTACTTC
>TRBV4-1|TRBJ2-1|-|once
CASSQWQGSYNEQFF
TGCGCCAGCAGCCAATGGCAGGGGAGTTACAATGAGCAGTTCTTC
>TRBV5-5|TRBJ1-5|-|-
CASSLERDLAQPQHF
TGTGCCAGCAGCTTGGAGAGGGATTTAGCTCAGCCCCAGCATTTT
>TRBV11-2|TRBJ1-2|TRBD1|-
CASSLAGGVYGYTF
TGTGCCAGCAGCTTAGCAGGGGGCGTCTATGGCTACACCTTC
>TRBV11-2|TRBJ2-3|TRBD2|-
CASSLETSGMQYF
TGTGCCAGCAGCTTAGAAACTAGCGGGATGCAGTATTTT
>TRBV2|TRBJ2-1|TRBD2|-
CASSSKPGAIAGGGNEQFF
TGTGCCAGCAGTTCCAAGCCAGGCGCTATAGCGGGAGGAGGCAATGAGCAGTTCTTC
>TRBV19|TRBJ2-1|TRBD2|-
CASSIDVSSGYNEQFF
TGTGCCAGTAGTATAGATGTCTCTAGCGGCTACAATGAGCAGTTCTTC
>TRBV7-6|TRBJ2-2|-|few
CASSQFLGGGTTGELFF
TGTGCCAGCAGCCAATTCCTAGGCGGAGGAACCACCGGGGAGCTGTTTTTT
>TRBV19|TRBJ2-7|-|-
CASSPIPGSPFPGRGQYF
TGTGCCAGTAGTCCAATACCGGGATCACCGTTCCCTGGGCGCGGGCAGTACTTC
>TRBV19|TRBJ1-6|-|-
CASSNTPGVSPLHF
TGTGCCAGTAGCAATACCCCAGGGGTTTCACCCCTCCACTTT
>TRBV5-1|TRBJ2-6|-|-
CASSLVQGYSGANVLTF
TGCGCCAGCAGCTTGGTGCAGGGTTACTCTGGGGCCAACGTCCTGACTTTC
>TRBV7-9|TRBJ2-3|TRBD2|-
CASSLISSGVHVDTQYF
TGTGCCAGCAGCTTAATTTCTAGCGGGGTGCACGTGGATACGCAGTATTTT
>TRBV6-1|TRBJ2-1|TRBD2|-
CASSEDPRLAGSDNEQFF
TGTGCCAGCAGTGAAGACCCAAGACTAGCGGGAAGTGACAATGAGCAGTTCTTC